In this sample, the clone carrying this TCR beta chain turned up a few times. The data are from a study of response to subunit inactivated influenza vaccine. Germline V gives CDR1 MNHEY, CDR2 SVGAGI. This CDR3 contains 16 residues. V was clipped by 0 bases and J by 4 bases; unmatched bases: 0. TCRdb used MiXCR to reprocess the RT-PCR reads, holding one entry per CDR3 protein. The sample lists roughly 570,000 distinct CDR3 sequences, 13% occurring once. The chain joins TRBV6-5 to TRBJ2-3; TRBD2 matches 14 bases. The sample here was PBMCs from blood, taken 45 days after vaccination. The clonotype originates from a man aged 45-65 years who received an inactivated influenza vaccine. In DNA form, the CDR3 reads TGTGCCAGCAGTTACTCGGGACTAGCGGGAGCAGATACGCAGTATTTT. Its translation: CASSYSGLAGADTQYF.